The sequence of this TCR beta chain was determined in a study of T cell repertoires in cytomegalovirus infection. Study-level background: Public TCR beta signatures were indicative of both CMV infection and a matching HLA type.

TCRdb passed the reads through MiXCR, listing each CDR3 protein once. The table includes approximately 500,000 distinct CDR3 sequences, around a third detected once. On this clonotype: The antigen is unknown.

Study-wide results and limits: Across the ex vivo response, the dominant clonotypes were HLA-C-restricted CMV-specific TCR beta clonotypes.

CDR1 and CDR2 from the germline V gene are MDHEN and SYDVKM. Trimming took 2 bases from V and 1 from J; bases not matched to a gene: 5. This CDR3 spans 16 amino acids. The sequence derives from a human donor in good health (CMV status not recorded). Some clones in this sample may be carry-over from other donors' samples. J is TRBJ1-5 and V is TRBV28; 7 positions match TRBD1. Sample: cultured PBMCs, taken from culture after CMV antigen stimulation. This chain's CDR3 is CASSLRDSQSNQPQHF. CDR3 in DNA: TGTGCCAGCAGTTTAAGGGACAGCCAAAGCAATCAGCCCCAGCATTTT.